This T cell receptor (beta chain) was recorded in a study of beta chain features in type 1 diabetes. V lost 0 bases and J lost 3, with 6 bases in between. Germline V CDR1 and CDR2: SGHRS, YFSETQ. The CDR3 is 13 amino acids. One heparinised blood draw, averaging about 100 mL, came from each donor. General study results and limits: Shorter TCRB CDR3s, moderately but significantly so, marked every one of the four CD4+ subsets in Type 1 diabetes patients.

Concerning this clone itself: Its antigen is still unknown. The identical CDR3 is also encoded by other nucleotide sequences in the sample.

Expressed TCRB transcripts were sequenced, since all the RNA that had been isolated was reverse transcribed. The table came from immunoSEQ multiplex PCR; TCRdb's copy has only in-frame clones and leaves some out. The sample has around 340,000 clones, roughly a fifth seen once. The sequenced material came from naive CD4+ T cells from blood. The sequence came from a woman between 18 and 30 years old in good health. V is TRBV5-1 and J is TRBJ1-1; D is unclear. The CDR3 coding sequence is TGCGCCAGCAGCTTGGTTCGGGACACTGAAGCTTTCTTT. Amino acids: CASSLVRDTEAFF.